This T cell receptor (beta chain) was identified during a study of shared clonotypes between healthy human individuals. The overall study: Three CD4 naive, three CD4 memory, two CD8 naive and one CD8 memory plate were used per donor.

The data were produced by immunoSEQ multiplex PCR, yet TCRdb's version contains in-frame clones alone and is incomplete. Among 950,000 to 1,200,000 clones listed, around three quarters were seen once. Both subsets, CD45RA+ naive and CD45RA-negative memory, were split from the CD4+ cells. Deletions cut 0 bases from V and 9 bases from J, with 12 bases between. The CDR3 runs 14 residues. Germline V gene data show CDR1 as MDHEN and CDR2 as SYDVKM. A note on this clone: Antigen specificity is unknown.

Points from the study as a whole: Large sequencing depth failed to make sorted-subset sequencing complete, rarefaction showed. Among the subsets, naive ones generally showed larger estimated richness than memory ones.

The sample taken for sequencing was memory CD4+ T cells from PBMCs. The subset was: CD45RA-negative fraction. The clonotype originates from a man between 18 and 29 years old in good health. Some clones in this sample may be carry-over from other donors' samples. J is TRBJ1-5 and V is TRBV28; D is possibly TRBD1 (6 bases). Written as DNA, the CDR3 is TGTGCCAGCAGTTTATGGCAGGGGCGGAGGCCCCAGCATTTT. Protein: CASSLWQGRRPQHF.